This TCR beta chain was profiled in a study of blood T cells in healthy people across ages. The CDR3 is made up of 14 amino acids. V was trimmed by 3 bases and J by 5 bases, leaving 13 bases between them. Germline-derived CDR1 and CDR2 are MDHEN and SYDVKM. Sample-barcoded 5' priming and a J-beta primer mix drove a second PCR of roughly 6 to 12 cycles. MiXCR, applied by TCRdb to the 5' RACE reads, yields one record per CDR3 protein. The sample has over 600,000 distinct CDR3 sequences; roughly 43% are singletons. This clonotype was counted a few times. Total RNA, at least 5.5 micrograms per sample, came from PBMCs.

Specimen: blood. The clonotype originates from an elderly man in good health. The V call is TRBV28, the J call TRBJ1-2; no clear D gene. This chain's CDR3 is CASSLIGRGYGYTF. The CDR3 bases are TGTGCCAGCAGTTTGATTGGGCGTGGATATGGCTACACCTTC.